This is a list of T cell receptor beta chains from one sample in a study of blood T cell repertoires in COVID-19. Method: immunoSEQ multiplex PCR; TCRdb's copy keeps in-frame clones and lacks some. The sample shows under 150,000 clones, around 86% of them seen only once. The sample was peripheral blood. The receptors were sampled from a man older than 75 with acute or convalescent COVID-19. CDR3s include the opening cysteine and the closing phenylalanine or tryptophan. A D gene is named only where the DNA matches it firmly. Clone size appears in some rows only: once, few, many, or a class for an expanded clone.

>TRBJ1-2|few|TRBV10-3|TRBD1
CAISEPGTDGYTF
TGTGCCATCAGTGAGCCGGGGACAGATGGCTACACCTTC
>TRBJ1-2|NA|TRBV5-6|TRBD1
CASSLAKGQGYGYTF
TGTGCCAGCAGCTTGGCTAAAGGACAGGGGTATGGCTACACCTTC
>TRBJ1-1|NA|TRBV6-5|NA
CASTKKGEMNTEAFF
TGTGCCAGCACTAAAAAGGGGGAAATGAACACTGAAGCTTTCTTT
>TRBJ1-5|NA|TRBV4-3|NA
CASSQDLAERNQPQHF
TGCGCCAGCAGCCAAGATCTTGCGGAACGCAATCAGCCCCAGCATTTT
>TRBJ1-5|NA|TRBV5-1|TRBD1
CASSWTGLNQPQHF
TGCGCCAGCAGCTGGACAGGACTCAATCAGCCCCAGCATTTT
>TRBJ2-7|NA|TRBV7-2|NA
CASSLAGVTYEQYF
TGTGCCAGCAGCTTAGCGGGCGTGACCTACGAGCAGTACTTC
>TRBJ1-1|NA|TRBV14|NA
CASSQGNRGAGTEAFF
TGTGCCAGCAGCCAAGGGAACCGGGGGGCGGGCACTGAAGCTTTCTTT
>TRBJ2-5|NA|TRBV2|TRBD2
CASRHPGLGKETQYF
TGTGCCAGCAGACATCCGGGACTAGGGAAAGAGACCCAGTACTTC
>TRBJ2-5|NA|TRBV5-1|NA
CASNYQETQYF
TGCGCCAGCAACTACCAAGAGACCCAGTACTTC
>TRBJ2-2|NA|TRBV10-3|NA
CAGASNTGELFF
TGTGCCGGTGCGTCGAACACCGGGGAGCTGTTTTTT
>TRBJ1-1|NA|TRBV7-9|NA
CASSLVPGLDTEAFF
TGTGCCAGCAGCTTAGTACCGGGTTTGGACACTGAAGCTTTCTTT
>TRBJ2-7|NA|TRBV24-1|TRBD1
CATSDSGTGRDEQYF
TGTGCCACCAGTGATTCCGGGACAGGGCGGGACGAGCAGTACTTC
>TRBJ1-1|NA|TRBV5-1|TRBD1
CASSPGTGETEAFF
TGCGCCAGCAGCCCCGGGACAGGGGAGACTGAAGCTTTCTTT
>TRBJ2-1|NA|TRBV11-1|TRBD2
CASSPRLAGVVFF
TGTGCCAGCAGCCCAAGACTAGCGGGAGTGGTGTTCTTC
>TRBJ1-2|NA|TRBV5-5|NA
CASSLEQTNYGYTF
TGTGCCAGCAGCTTGGAACAGACTAACTATGGCTACACCTTC
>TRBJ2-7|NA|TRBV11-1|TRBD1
CASSRAGQGGSYEQYF
TGTGCCAGCAGCCGCGCGGGACAGGGTGGCTCCTACGAGCAGTACTTC
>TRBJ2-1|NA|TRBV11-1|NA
CASSLGTAGEQFF
TGTGCCAGCAGCTTAGGTACAGCCGGCGAGCAGTTCTTC
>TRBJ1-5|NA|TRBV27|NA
CASARGGPSQPQHF
TGTGCCTCTGCAAGAGGGGGACCCAGTCAGCCCCAGCATTTT
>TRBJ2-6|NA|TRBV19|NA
CASSKGSAGGANVLTF
TGTGCCAGTAGTAAAGGTTCCGCGGGCGGGGCCAACGTCCTGACTTTC
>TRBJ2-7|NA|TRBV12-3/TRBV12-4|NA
CASSPSVSYEQYF
TGTGCCAGCAGCCCTAGCGTGTCCTACGAGCAGTACTTC
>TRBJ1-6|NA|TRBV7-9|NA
CASSLATTGNNSPLHF
TGTGCCAGCAGCTTGGCTACCACAGGGAATAATTCACCCCTCCACTTT
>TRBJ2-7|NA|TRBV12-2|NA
CASRLDRSDNYEQYF
TGTGCAAGTCGCTTAGATCGTAGTGACAACTACGAGCAGTACTTC
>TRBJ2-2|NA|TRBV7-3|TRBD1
CASSSGQGRTGELFF
TGTGCCAGCAGCTCGGGACAGGGGAGAACCGGGGAGCTGTTTTTT
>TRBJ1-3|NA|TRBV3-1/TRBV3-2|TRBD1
CASSQRQGTGNTIYF
TGTGCCAGCAGCCAACGACAGGGGACTGGAAACACCATATATTTT
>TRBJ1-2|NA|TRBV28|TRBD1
CASSLRGTATLGYTF
TGTGCCAGCAGCCTCCGAGGGACAGCCACTCTTGGCTACACCTTC
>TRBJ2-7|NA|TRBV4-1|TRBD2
CASSQDRAGDSGHYEQYF
TGCGCCAGCAGCCAAGATAGGGCGGGAGATAGCGGGCACTACGAGCAGTACTTC
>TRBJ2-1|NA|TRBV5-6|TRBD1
CASSLPGQGNEQFF
TGTGCCAGCAGCCTTCCGGGACAGGGTAATGAGCAGTTCTTC
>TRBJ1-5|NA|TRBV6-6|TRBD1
CASSGVGQGHQPQHF
TGTGCCAGCAGCGGAGTCGGACAGGGACATCAGCCCCAGCATTTT
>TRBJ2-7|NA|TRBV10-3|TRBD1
CAISTRGLFPYEQYF
TGTGCCATCAGTACTAGGGGGCTGTTCCCCTACGAGCAGTACTTC
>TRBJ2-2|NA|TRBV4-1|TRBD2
CASSQSFSGGALGELFF
TGCGCCAGCAGCCAATCATTTAGCGGGGGGGCCTTAGGGGAGCTGTTTTTT
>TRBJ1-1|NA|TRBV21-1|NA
CASSKETGGSNTEAFF
TGTGCCAGCAGCAAAGAGACAGGGGGGTCGAACACTGAAGCTTTCTTT
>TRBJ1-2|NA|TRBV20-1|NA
CSARWQAGYTF
TGCAGTGCTAGGTGGCAGGCGGGCTACACCTTC
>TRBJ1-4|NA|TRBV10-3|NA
CAISEHLQGEKLFF
TGTGCCATCAGCGAGCATCTTCAGGGTGAAAAACTGTTTTTT
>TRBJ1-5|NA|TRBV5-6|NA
CASKRGEGDQPQHF
TGTGCCAGCAAAAGGGGGGAGGGGGACCAGCCCCAGCATTTT
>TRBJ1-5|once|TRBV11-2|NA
CASSTGVNQPQHF
TGTGCCAGCAGCACGGGGGTCAATCAGCCCCAGCATTTT
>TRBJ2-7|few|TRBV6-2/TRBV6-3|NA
CASSPSGRSYEQYF
TGTGCCAGCAGTCCCTCTGGCCGCTCCTACGAGCAGTACTTC
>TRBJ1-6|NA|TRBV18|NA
CASSHREINSPLHF
TGTGCCAGCTCACACCGGGAAATCAATTCACCCCTCCACTTT
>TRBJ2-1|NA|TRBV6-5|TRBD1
CASRDRGLDNEQFF
TGTGCCAGCAGGGACAGGGGGCTAGACAATGAGCAGTTCTTC
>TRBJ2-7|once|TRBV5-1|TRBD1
CASSLGDRVHEQYF
TGCGCCAGCAGCTTGGGGGACAGGGTCCACGAGCAGTACTTC
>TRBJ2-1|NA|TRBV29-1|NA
CSVDRAGQSYNEQFF
TGCAGCGTTGACCGGGCGGGACAGTCCTACAATGAGCAGTTCTTC
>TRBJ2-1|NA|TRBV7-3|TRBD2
CASSLDRPSGYNEQFF
TGTGCCAGCAGCTTAGATCGGCCTAGCGGTTACAATGAGCAGTTCTTC
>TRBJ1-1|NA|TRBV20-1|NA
CSASLDRSEAFF
TGCAGTGCTAGTTTGGACAGAAGCGAAGCTTTCTTT
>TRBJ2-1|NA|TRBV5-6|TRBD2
CASSLGAGLAYNEQFF
TGTGCCAGCAGCTTGGGGGCGGGACTAGCCTACAATGAGCAGTTCTTC
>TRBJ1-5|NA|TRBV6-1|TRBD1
CASSELRTGRLYSNQPQHF
TGTGCCAGCAGTGAACTACGGACAGGTCGTTTATATAGCAATCAGCCCCAGCATTTT